The T cell receptor beta chain described here comes from a study of T-cell reconstitution after alpha-beta-depleted transplantation in children (dated by TCRdb to about 2016). Background on the whole study: The study quantitatively tracked T-cell immune reconstitution after TCRalphabeta/CD19-depleted allogeneic hematopoietic cell transplantation in children using TCR repertoire profiling. Here is what the overall study found, with its caveats: The apparently early alphabetaT-cell count recovery about two months after transplant was reportedly dependent on only several hundred rapidly expanded clones derived from non-depleted graft cells. In some patients, the high TCRbeta diversity seen at day 60 was put down to recipient T cells and intrathymic progenitors that had survived conditioning. Over the following months the frequencies of hyperexpanded clones went down, and after one year T-cell counts and TCRbeta diversity were mostly credited to newly produced T cells.

The table lists this clonotype with many counts. Its antigen remains undetermined. No much larger clonotype is one base removed from it; base qualities were not supplied. For this chain, trimming is 5 bases at the V end and 1 base at the J end, and the number of junction bases without a gene match is 5. The CDR3 numbers 15 residues from cysteine through phenylalanine. The CDR3 DNA has 45 bases and is translated from base 1. Explained via the paper, the treatment or condition label denotes: allogeneic hematopoietic cell transplantation with graft depleted of TCRalphabeta T cells and CD19 B cells. The children who served as transplant recipients had been given grafts of TCRalphabeta/CD19-depleted allogeneic hematopoietic cells. Preparation of the library involved PCR. The sequencer listed for this sample is Illumina HiSeq 2500. TCR libraries were prepared with molecular barcoding, using unique molecular identifiers to normalize TCRbeta repertoire quantification. The public reads were quality trimmed at Q25 with fastp and then assembled into clones with MiXCR by TCRdb, keeping productive beta chains. CDR3 protein sequences are deduplicated, and each keeps its most common genes and DNA. The sample contains 490,000 or so distinct CDR3 sequences, roughly a tenth of them found a single time. Clones ranked in the top ten supply about 2.1% of the sample.

The chain couples TRBV12-3 or TRBV12-4 to TRBJ2-1, and 7 bases in between align with TRBD1. Sequenced material: PBMCs, taken before TCRalphabeta/CD19-depleted stem cell transplant. This TCR was recovered from a child younger than 10 with inherited bone marrow failure, due to receive a stem cell transplant. Here is the DNA: TGTGCCAGCAGTCCCCGACAGGGTTCCTACAATGAGCAGTTCTTC. It translates as CASSPRQGSYNEQFF.